One and the same sample provided the 10 T cell receptor beta chains below, sequenced in a study of radiation and T cells in renal cell carcinoma (dated by TCRdb to the early 2020s). The label giving this sample's time point can be read as: blood 4 weeks post-SBRT, at nephrectomy. What the treatment or condition label conveys for this sample: 15 Gy SBRT to primary tumor, nephrectomy 4 weeks later. Libraries were prepared through the immunoSEQ multiplex PCR assay. In TCRdb, the immuneACCESS table is reduced to in-frame sequences with V and J assigned. These tables do not hold every clone; where another copy was compared, an unresolved V gene accounts for under half, and the others remain unexplained. Across this sample there are approximately 150,000 clones, with 86% seen only once. The leading ten clones occupy less than 20% of the sample. Sequencing used blood, obtained from a patient whose treatment included radiotherapy and nephrectomy. All receptors come from a woman in her forties or fifties with renal cell carcinoma.

This clone was detected once. The J gene is TRBJ2-2, the V gene TRBV29-1, with TRBD2 matching 10 bases. V lost 7 bases and J lost 1; bases outside the gene matches: 3. CDR1 is SQVTM and CDR2 is ANQGSEA in the germline V gene. This CDR3 spans 14 amino acids. Here the CDR3 reads CSATSGENTGELFF. CDR3 sequence (DNA): TGCAGCGCTACTAGCGGGGAGAACACCGGGGAGCTGTTTTTT.

In its sample, this clone was seen a few times. The CDR3, as DNA: TGTGCCAGCAGCTTGTTCTCCCCCTCCCGGGGCTACGAGCAGTACTTC. This sequence encodes CASSLFSPSRGYEQYF. The chain has TRBV7-2 and TRBJ2-7; D is perhaps TRBD2 (5 bases). CDR1 SGHTA and CDR2 FQGNSA come from the germline V gene. V lost 3 bases and J 3 bases, leaving 18 bases between the germline ends. There are 16 residues in the CDR3.

The V gene is TRBV6-4, the J gene TRBJ2-1; 10 bases match TRBD2. V gave up 6 bases and J gave up 4 bases; unmatched junction bases: 9. The CDR3 is 16 residues long. Germline lookup yields CDR1 MRHNA and CDR2 SNTAGT. The CDR3 nucleotides read TGTGCCAGCAGCATAACTAGCGGGGAGGCTTACAATGAGCAGTTCTTC. As protein: CASSITSGEAYNEQFF.

This clone was seen only once. The J gene is TRBJ1-2, the V gene TRBV5-1; the D is unclear. This CDR3 is built from 15 residues. Between the trimmed V and J ends, which lost 0 bases and 0 bases, there was a span of 9 bases. Germline V gene data show CDR1 as SGHRS and CDR2 as YFSETQ. This chain's CDR3 is CASSLVGPSNYGYTF. The CDR3 nucleotides are TGCGCCAGCAGCTTGGTTGGACCTTCTAACTATGGCTACACCTTC.

The V gene is TRBV18, the J gene TRBJ1-1, with D perhaps matching TRBD1 (5 bases). The germline CDR1 and CDR2 sequences are KGHSH and LQKENI. The CDR3 runs 14 residues. V dropped 5 bases and J dropped 8 bases, with 18 bases sitting between them. The CDR3 DNA reads as TGTGCCAGCTCAACCATCAGGGACGGGACGGAAGCTTTCTTT. Its translation is CASSTIRDGTEAFF.

The chain links TRBV19 to TRBJ2-5; D gene uncertain. Looked up from germline, CDR1 is LNHDA and CDR2 is SQIVND (reference sequence). The CDR3 covers 15 residues. Trimming shortened V by 0 bases and J by 2 bases, and 10 bases separated the two germline ends. Written as DNA, the CDR3 is TGTGCCAGTAGTATAGATTGGGCAGGACAAGAGACCCAGTACTTC. This codes for CASSIDWAGQETQYF.

The genes are TRBV5-4 and TRBJ1-2; D is perhaps TRBD1 (5 bases). This CDR3 contains 16 residues. V was shortened by 0 bases and J by 1 base, with 13 bases between the two germline ends. Germline lookup yields CDR1 SGHNT and CDR2 YYREEE (reference sequence). The CDR3 nucleotides are TGTGCCAGCAGCTTGGCCCAGGGCCCATATAACTATGGCTACACCTTC. Encoded protein: CASSLAQGPYNYGYTF.

This clone was counted a few times. The chain is built from TRBV2 and TRBJ1-5, with D possibly TRBD1 on 5 matching bases. The CDR3 consists of 13 residues. CDR1 and CDR2 (germline): SNHLY, FYNNEI. Trimming left V 2 bases short and J 6 bases short, with 8 bases between. The CDR3 region is CASSEMGVQPQHF. CDR3 DNA sequence: TGTGCCAGCAGTGAAATGGGGGTTCAGCCCCAGCATTTT.

The V gene is TRBV29-1, the J gene TRBJ2-1; D is ambiguous. V lost 4 bases, J lost 4 bases, and 5 bases lay in between. CDR1 SQVTM and CDR2 ANQGSEA come from the germline V gene. This CDR3 region has 11 residues. The CDR3 nucleotides are TGCAGCGTTGGGCAGTACAATGAGCAGTTCTTC. Translation: CSVGQYNEQFF.

This rearrangement joins TRBV4-1 to TRBJ1-3, with D unresolved. Germline V gene lookup returns CDR1 MGHRA and CDR2 YSYEKL. V was pared by 0 bases and J by 0 bases, with 9 bases between. This CDR3 comprises 16 residues. The CDR3 here is CASSQERRSSGNTIYF. Here the CDR3 DNA reads TGCGCCAGCAGCCAAGAGCGCCGGAGCTCTGGAAACACCATATATTTT.